These T cell receptor beta chains were read from a single sample in a study of OX40 agonist ivuxolimab in advanced cancers. Using immunoSEQ multiplex PCR, the repertoire was profiled, and TCRdb retains in-frame clones only, with some absent. Of tens of thousands of clones in the sample, roughly four fifths were seen once. Sequenced material: CD4+ or CD8+ T cells sorted from blood, taken in a trial of the OX40 agonist ivuxolimab. These receptors were collected from an adult with an advanced solid tumor such as melanoma, head and neck, liver or kidney cancer. CDR3s include the opening cysteine and the closing phenylalanine or tryptophan. Fields, in order: D gene, J gene, V gene, clone size, CDR3 DNA, CDR3 protein. The D gene is left open where the match is weak. Expanded clones get a size class; other rows say once, few or many, or leave the size out.

>NA|TRBJ2-7|TRBV18|NA
TGTGCCAGCTCACCGGGGATGGGTAGCGACGAGCAGTACTTC
CASSPGMGSDEQYF
>NA|TRBJ2-7|TRBV27|NA
TGTGCCAGCAGTTTGGGAGAAGAATACGAGCAGTACTTC
CASSLGEEYEQYF
>NA|TRBJ1-6|TRBV30|NA
TGTGCCTGGAATCTAGCCATGAATAATTCACCCCTCCACTTT
CAWNLAMNNSPLHF
>NA|TRBJ2-3|TRBV9|NA
TGTGCCAGCAGCGTATCAGGGGGGCCAGATACGCAGTATTTT
CASSVSGGPDTQYF
>NA|TRBJ1-2|TRBV6-5|few
TGTGCCAGCGGAACAGGGTTTAATAACTATGGCTACACCTTC
CASGTGFNNYGYTF
>NA|TRBJ1-6|TRBV5-5|NA
TGTGCCAGCAGCCCGCTTTCCGGGCTTAATTCACCCCTCCACTTT
CASSPLSGLNSPLHF
>NA|TRBJ1-6|TRBV6-5|NA
TGTGCCAGCAGTTACTCCTCAATGGGGAATTCACCCCTCCACTTT
CASSYSSMGNSPLHF
>TRBD2|TRBJ2-3|TRBV27|NA
TGTGCCAGCAGGACGACTAGCGGATCTCTGGAGGGTACGCAGTATTTT
CASRTTSGSLEGTQYF
>TRBD1|TRBJ1-2|TRBV29-1|NA
TGCAGCGGGACAGGAAACGTCTTC
CSGTGNVF
>NA|TRBJ2-1|TRBV7-9|NA
TGTGCCAGCAGCTTATATAGGGGGCGGGGGCACTCCTACAATGAGCAGTTCTTC
CASSLYRGRGHSYNEQFF
>NA|TRBJ2-7|TRBV30|NA
TGTGCCTGGAGTGGGACGTGGGGGGCAGACTACGAGCAGTACTTC
CAWSGTWGADYEQYF
>NA|TRBJ1-4|TRBV18|NA
TGTGCCAGCTCACATACAGGGAAACTGTTTTTT
CASSHTGKLFF
>TRBD1|TRBJ1-2|TRBV4-1|NA
TGCGCCAGCAGCCGGGAACAGGGGGGGTCTATGTCGTTCGGCTACACCTTC
CASSREQGGSMSFGYTF
>NA|TRBJ2-7|TRBV27|once
TGTGCCAGCAGCTCCGGATTGCCAGCCTACGAGCAGTACTTC
CASSSGLPAYEQYF
>NA|TRBJ2-6|TRBV30|NA
TGTGCCTGGAGTTCAGGGCTCTCTGGGGCCAACGTCCTGACTTTC
CAWSSGLSGANVLTF
>TRBD2|TRBJ2-1|TRBV7-6|NA
TGTGCCAGCAGCCTGACATCGGCGGGAGACTACAATGAGCAGTTCTTC
CASSLTSAGDYNEQFF
>NA|TRBJ1-2|TRBV7-9|NA
TGTGCCAGCAGCGTCGGCGGGGAGGGTGGCTACACCTTC
CASSVGGEGGYTF
>TRBD1|TRBJ2-7|TRBV6-5|once
TGTGCCAGCAGACTGACAGGGGACTCCTACGAGCAGTACTTC
CASRLTGDSYEQYF
>NA|TRBJ2-4|TRBV2|NA
TGTGCCAGCAAGGGCTATATGGACATTCAGTACTTC
CASKGYMDIQYF
>TRBD1|TRBJ1-2|TRBV19|NA
TGTGCCAGTAGGGCGGACAGGGGCATCAACTATGGCTACACCTTC
CASRADRGINYGYTF
>TRBD2|TRBJ2-7|TRBV18|NA
TGTGCCGGCTCACCCCCGGGGACTAGCGGGAGTGGCGAGCAGTACTTC
CAGSPPGTSGSGEQYF
>TRBD1|TRBJ2-5|TRBV2|NA
TGTGCCAGCTGGACAGGACGAGAGACCCAGTACTTC
CASWTGRETQYF
>NA|TRBJ2-7|TRBV5-3|NA
TGTGCCAGAAGCTTGGCCCAGACAATACTCACCCACGAGCAGTACTTC
CARSLAQTILTHEQYF